This TCR beta chain was profiled in a study of blood T cell repertoires in COVID-19. On the study more broadly: T cells, B-cell-depleted T cells, or PBMCs provided the cDNA or gDNA that served as material.

The CDR3 loop spans 15 amino acids. Trimming shortened V by 5 bases and J by 1 base, and 12 bases separated the two germline ends. CDR1 and CDR2 from the germline V gene are SEHNR and FQNEAQ (reference sequence). Per the authors' pipeline: Quantification of nucleated cells was approximated via reference gene primer amplification. The method was immunoSEQ multiplex PCR; TCRdb's version includes in-frame clones alone and lacks a portion of them. V, J and clone size are taken as reported in that table, and D and trimming were inferred from the DNA itself. The repertoire holds 200,000 to 250,000 clones, with 88% as singletons.

This clonotype was sampled from a man aged 18-30 years with active or convalescent COVID-19. The rearrangement uses TRBV7-9 and TRBJ1-5; the D is unclear. The sequencing input was peripheral blood. The CDR3 DNA follows: TGTGCCAGCAGCCCCCTATCGAGCAGCAATCAGCCCCAGCATTTT. The encoded protein is CASSPLSSSNQPQHF.